This TCR beta chain was documented in a study of T cell repertoires in cytomegalovirus infection. This CDR3 is 13 amino acids long. Germline lookup yields CDR1 SGHNT and CDR2 YYREEE (reference sequence). The V end lost 6 bases, the J end lost 4 bases, and 12 bases lay between the germline ends. Details on this clonotype: The antigen is undetermined.

TCRdb re-called the reads with MiXCR, one entry per CDR3 protein. The sample contains hundreds of thousands of distinct CDR3 sequences, roughly 46% of which appear only once. This TCR was recovered from a human donor in good health (CMV status not recorded). Some clones in this sample may be carry-over from other donors' samples. The material sequenced was cultured PBMCs, taken from culture after CMV antigen stimulation. The chain combines TRBV5-4 with TRBJ2-3, with D unclear. The CDR3 region has the DNA TGTGCCAGCACCTTCCCCTACGCAGATACGCAGTATTTT. It translates to CASTFPYADTQYF.